The rows below give T cell receptor beta chains drawn from one sample of a study of T-cell reconstitution after alpha-beta-depleted transplantation in children. TCRdb reanalysed the PCR reads using MiXCR and keeps one entry per CDR3 protein. Among almost 500,000 distinct CDR3 sequences listed, about 10% were seen once. This specimen was PBMCs, taken before TCRalphabeta/CD19-depleted stem cell transplant. These receptors were collected from a child between 2 and 9 years old with inherited bone marrow failure, due to receive a stem cell transplant. CDR3s include the opening cysteine and the closing phenylalanine or tryptophan. The order of the fields is CDR3 protein, CDR3 DNA, V gene, J gene, clone size, D gene. A D gene is named only where the DNA matches it firmly. Part of the rows lack a size; the others show once, few, many or a class for expanded clones.

CASSLRRESVYNYGYTF,TGTGCCAGCAGTTTGAGAAGGGAATCCGTATATAACTATGGCTACACCTTC,TRBV28,TRBJ1-2,many,NA
CSARDTKLIYSNQPQHF,TGCAGTGCTAGAGATACCAAATTAATATATAGCAATCAGCCCCAGCATTTT,TRBV20-1,TRBJ1-5,NA,NA
CASSPKSRKKGTDTQYF,TGTGCCAGCTCCCCGAAATCTAGGAAGAAGGGCACAGATACGCAGTATTTT,TRBV18,TRBJ2-3,many,NA
CSAVRLAGFMTGELFF,TGCAGTGCCGTTCGACTAGCGGGATTTATGACCGGGGAGCTGTTTTTT,TRBV20-1,TRBJ2-2,many,TRBD2
CASSRKGAGTGELFF,TGTGCCAGCAGTCGCAAGGGGGCGGGCACCGGGGAGCTGTTTTTT,TRBV27,TRBJ2-2,many,TRBD1
CSVRGGSGGENEQFF,TGCAGCGTACGCGGGGGTAGCGGGGGTGAAAATGAGCAGTTCTTC,TRBV29-1,TRBJ2-1,NA,TRBD2
CASSIRTGFQETQYF,TGTGCCAGCAGCATCCGGACAGGGTTCCAAGAGACCCAGTACTTC,TRBV7-6,TRBJ2-5,many,TRBD1
CASSISRETQYF,TGTGCCAGTAGTATTTCCCGGGAGACCCAGTACTTC,TRBV19,TRBJ2-5,many,NA
CASSLGLAKYEQYF,TGTGCCAGCAGTTTGGGACTAGCGAAGTACGAGCAGTACTTC,TRBV12-3/TRBV12-4,TRBJ2-7,many,TRBD2
CASSPRGDTYEQYF,TGCGCCAGCAGCCCTCGCGGGGACACCTACGAGCAGTACTTC,TRBV4-1,TRBJ2-7,many,NA
CASSLGAGGNSPLHF,TGTGCCAGCAGTTTGGGTGCTGGGGGTAATTCACCCCTCCACTTT,TRBV27,TRBJ1-6,many,NA
CASSFLAGSYIEQFF,TGTGCCAGCAGTTTCCTAGCGGGCTCCTACATTGAGCAGTTCTTC,TRBV27,TRBJ2-1,NA,TRBD2